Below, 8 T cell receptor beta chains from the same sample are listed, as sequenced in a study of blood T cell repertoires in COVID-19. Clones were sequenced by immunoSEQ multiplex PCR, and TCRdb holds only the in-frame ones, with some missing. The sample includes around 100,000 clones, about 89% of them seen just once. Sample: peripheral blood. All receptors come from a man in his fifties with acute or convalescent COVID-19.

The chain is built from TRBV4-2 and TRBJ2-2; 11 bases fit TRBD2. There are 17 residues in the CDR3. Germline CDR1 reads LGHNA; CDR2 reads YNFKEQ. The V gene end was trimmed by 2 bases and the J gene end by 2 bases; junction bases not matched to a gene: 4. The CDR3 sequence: CASSQHGTSGNTGELFF. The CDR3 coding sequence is TGTGCCAGCAGCCAACACGGGACTAGCGGCAACACCGGGGAGCTGTTTTTT.

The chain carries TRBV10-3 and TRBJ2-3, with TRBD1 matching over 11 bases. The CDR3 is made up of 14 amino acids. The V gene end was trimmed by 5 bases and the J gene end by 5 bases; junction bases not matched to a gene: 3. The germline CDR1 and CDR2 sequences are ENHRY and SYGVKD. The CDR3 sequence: CAISTGQGGDTQYF. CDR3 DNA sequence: TGTGCCATCAGTACGGGACAGGGGGGAGATACGCAGTATTTT.

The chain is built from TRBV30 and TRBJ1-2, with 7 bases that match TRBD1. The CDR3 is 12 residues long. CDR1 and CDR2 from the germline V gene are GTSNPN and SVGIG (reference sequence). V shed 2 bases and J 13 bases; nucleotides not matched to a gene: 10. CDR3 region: CAWSYRTGSCTF. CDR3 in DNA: TGTGCCTGGAGTTATCGGACAGGCTCTTGCACCTTC.

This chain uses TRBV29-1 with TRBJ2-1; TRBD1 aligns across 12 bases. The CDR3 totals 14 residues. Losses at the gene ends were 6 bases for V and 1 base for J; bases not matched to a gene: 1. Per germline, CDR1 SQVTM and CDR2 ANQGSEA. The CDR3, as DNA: TGCAGCGTGGGACAGGGGGCTTCCTACAATGAGCAGTTCTTC. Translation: CSVGQGASYNEQFF.

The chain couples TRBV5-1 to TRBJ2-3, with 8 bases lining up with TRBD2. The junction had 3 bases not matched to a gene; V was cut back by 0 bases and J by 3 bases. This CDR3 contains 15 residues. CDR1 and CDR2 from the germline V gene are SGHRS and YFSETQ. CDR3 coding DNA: TGCGCCAGCAGCTTGGCCCAGCGGGAGACAGATACGCAGTATTTT. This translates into CASSLAQRETDTQYF. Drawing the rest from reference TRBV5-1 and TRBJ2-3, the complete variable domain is KAGVTQTPRYLIKTRGQQVTLSCSPISGHRSVSWYQQTPGQGLQFLFEYFSETQRNKGNFPGRFSGRQFSNSRSEMNVSTLELGDSALYLCASSLAQRETDTQYFGPGTRLTVL.

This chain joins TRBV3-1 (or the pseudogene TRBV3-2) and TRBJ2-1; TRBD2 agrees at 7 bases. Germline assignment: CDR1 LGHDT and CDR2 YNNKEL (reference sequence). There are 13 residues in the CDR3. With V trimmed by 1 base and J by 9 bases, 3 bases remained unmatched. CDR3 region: CASSQGLALEQFF. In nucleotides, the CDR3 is TGTGCCAGCAGCCAAGGACTAGCCCTTGAGCAGTTCTTC.

The CDR3 bases are TGCAGCGTTGTCGGGAGGGCCTACGAGCAGTACTTC. This translates into CSVVGRAYEQYF. This chain links TRBV29-1 with TRBJ2-7, with TRBD2 matching 8 bases. CDR1 is SQVTM and CDR2 is ANQGSEA in the germline V gene. J gave up 2 bases and V 4 bases, and 1 base lay outside the gene matches. The CDR3 runs 12 residues.

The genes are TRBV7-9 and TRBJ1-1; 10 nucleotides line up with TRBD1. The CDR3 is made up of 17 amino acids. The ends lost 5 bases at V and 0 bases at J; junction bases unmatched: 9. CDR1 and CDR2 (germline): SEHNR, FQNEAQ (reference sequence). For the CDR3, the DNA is TGTGCCAGCAGCGGGCCGGGACAGGGGACCATGAACACTGAAGCTTTCTTT. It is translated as CASSGPGQGTMNTEAFF.